The 25 T cell receptor beta chains given below trace back to one sample, sequenced in a study of blood T cell repertoires in COVID-19. Some clones are missing from TCRdb's copy, which holds only in-frame ones; the method was immunoSEQ multiplex PCR. The repertoire holds a few hundred thousand clones, with 88% as singletons. Sequencing input: peripheral blood. The receptors shown here come from a woman aged 65 to 85 with COVID-19, enrolled during active disease.

The V and J genes are TRBV7-3 and TRBJ2-7, with TRBD1 identical over 12 bases. The CDR3 is 14 amino acids. The V and J ends lost 4 bases and 6 bases, in that order; junction bases with no gene match: 4. CDR1 and CDR2 (germline): SGHTA, FQGTGA. The CDR3 loop is CASSSGTGGGEQYF. In DNA, the CDR3 is TGTGCCAGCAGCTCCGGGACAGGGGGCGGCGAGCAGTACTTC.

This sequence joins TRBV5-6 and TRBJ1-6; no definite D call. Trimming shortened V by 0 bases and J by 4 bases, and 8 bases separated the two germline ends. This CDR3 has 15 residues. Germline V CDR1 and CDR2: SGHDT, YYEEEE. CDR3 in amino acids: CASSLVSLYNSPLHF. The CDR3 DNA reads as TGTGCCAGCAGCTTGGTATCACTGTATAATTCACCCCTCCACTTT.

The V call is TRBV7-9, the J call TRBJ1-4; TRBD1 matches at 7 bases. CDR1 is SEHNR and CDR2 is FQNEAQ in the germline V gene (reference sequence). V gave up 6 bases and J gave up 5 bases; unmatched junction bases: 6. The CDR3 sequence is 14 residues long. The DNA for the CDR3 is TGTGCCAGCAGGGATGGGACAGTAAATGAAAAACTGTTTTTT. This gives the protein CASRDGTVNEKLFF.

The CDR3 DNA is TGTGCCAGCAGCTCTCGGACTAGCGGGAGCCTGGACAATGAGCAGTTCTTC. This encodes CASSSRTSGSLDNEQFF. The genes are TRBV7-9 and TRBJ2-1; 13 bases are shared with TRBD2. V was clipped by 4 bases and J by 5 bases; unmatched bases: 8. CDR3 length equals 17 residues. Germline V gene lookup returns CDR1 SEHNR and CDR2 FQNEAQ (reference sequence).

This clone was observed a handful of times. The J gene is TRBJ2-1, the V gene TRBV7-6; TRBD2 agrees at 9 bases. The germline V gene encodes CDR1 SGHVS and CDR2 FNYEAQ. The CDR3 is 19 amino acids. With V trimmed by 0 bases and J by 0 bases, 9 bases remained unmatched. Written as DNA, the CDR3 is TGTGCCAGCAGCTTAGCGAGGGTGCTTAGCGGGAGCTCCTACAATGAGCAGTTCTTC. Translated: CASSLARVLSGSSYNEQFF.

V gene TRBV4-3 combines with J gene TRBJ2-5; 11 positions match TRBD1. J gave up 5 bases and V 1 base, and 0 bases lay outside the gene matches. Looked up from germline, CDR1 is LGHNA and CDR2 is YSLEER. This CDR3 is 14 amino acids long. The CDR3 protein is CASSQGDRGETQYF. The DNA for the CDR3 is TGCGCCAGCAGCCAAGGGGACAGGGGGGAGACCCAGTACTTC.

The chain employs TRBV3-1 (or the pseudogene TRBV3-2) and TRBJ2-1; TRBD2 matches 8 bases. This CDR3 is built from 16 residues. V lost 1 base, J lost 7 bases, and 9 bases stayed unmatched. Looked up from germline, CDR1 is LGHDT and CDR2 is YNNKEL (reference sequence). CDR3 DNA: TGTGCCAGCAGCCAAGGGTGGCGGGAGGTATCGAATGAGCAGTTCTTC. Amino acids: CASSQGWREVSNEQFF.

In this sample, this clone turned up once. The chain is built from TRBV27 and TRBJ1-2; tentatively, D is TRBD1 (6 bases). Trimming left V 6 bases short and J 4 bases short, with 15 bases between. The CDR3 consists of 14 residues. The germline V gene encodes CDR1 MNHEY and CDR2 SMNVEV (reference sequence). The CDR3 region has the DNA TGTGCCAGCAGCCCTCTCGGCAGGGGCTATGGCTACACCTTC. This sequence encodes CASSPLGRGYGYTF.

The CDR3 DNA is TGTGCCAGCAGGAATGGGACAGGGGTTGACCACGAGCAGTACTTC. Translating gives CASRNGTGVDHEQYF. The chain carries TRBV7-8 and TRBJ2-7; 10 nucleotides align to TRBD1. Looked up from germline, CDR1 is SGHVS and CDR2 is FQNEAQ. There are 15 residues in the CDR3. J lost 5 bases, V lost 6 bases, and 10 bases had no gene match.

This clone appeared many times. The chain has TRBV14 and TRBJ1-2; 8 bases are a match to TRBD1. Germline V gene lookup returns CDR1 SGHDN and CDR2 FVKESK. J gave up 7 bases and V 0 bases, and 13 bases lay outside the gene matches. The CDR3 spans 17 residues. This CDR3 reads CASSQDVRGLVFGGYTF. As DNA, the CDR3 is TGTGCCAGCAGCCAAGACGTCAGGGGGCTGGTTTTTGGTGGCTACACCTTC.

This chain joins TRBV24-1 and TRBJ2-1, with TRBD1 identical over 8 bases. The CDR3 loop spans 17 amino acids. Germline values: CDR1 KGHDR, CDR2 SFDVKD. Trimming took 3 bases from V and 0 from J; bases not matched to a gene: 6. The CDR3 region has the DNA TGTGCCACCAGTGATCAGGGGGCGGGAAGCTCCTACAATGAGCAGTTCTTC. It codes for CATSDQGAGSSYNEQFF.

The rearrangement joins TRBV29-1 to TRBJ2-7; a weak D match, TRBD2 (5 bases). Germline CDR1 and CDR2: SQVTM and ANQGSEA. V dropped 6 bases and J dropped 2 bases, with 17 bases sitting between them. The CDR3 runs 14 residues. The CDR3 DNA is TGCAGCGTCGCTCCGTTGTACGGGACCTACGAGCAGTACTTC. Amino acid sequence: CSVAPLYGTYEQYF.

CDR3 nucleotides: TGTGCCTGGAGTGGAGGACAGAGAGGGTATGGCTACACCTTC. This translates into CAWSGGQRGYGYTF. This sequence joins TRBV30 and TRBJ1-2, with a possible D match to TRBD1 (6 bases). V lost 1 base and J 5 bases, leaving 14 bases between the germline ends. This CDR3 spans 14 amino acids. Germline loops: CDR1 GTSNPN, CDR2 SVGIG (reference sequence).

The chain uses TRBV20-1 and TRBJ2-3, with TRBD2 matching over 9 bases. The CDR3 consists of 11 residues. Germline CDR1 is DFQATT and CDR2 is SNEGSKA (reference sequence). V trimming: 8 bases; J trimming: 6 bases; junction bases outside the gene matches: 3. The CDR3 DNA sequence: TGCAGTACCAGCGGGAGGGATACGCAGTATTTT. It is translated as CSTSGRDTQYF.

The chain combines TRBV7-9 with TRBJ2-7; D gene uncertain. The CDR3 runs 12 residues. Germline V gives CDR1 SEHNR, CDR2 FQNEAQ (reference sequence). V lost 5 bases and J 1 base, leaving 6 bases between the germline ends. CDR3 sequence (DNA): TGTGCCAGCAGCCCCGTATCCTACGAGCAGTACTTC. It is translated as CASSPVSYEQYF.

The chain is built from TRBV5-6 and TRBJ2-4; TRBD2 is a possible D gene (7 bases). Germline CDR1 reads SGHDT; CDR2 reads YYEEEE. The length of the CDR3 is 16 residues. V shed 1 base and J shed 5 bases, with 16 bases lying between them. The CDR3 DNA reads as TGTGCCAGCAGCTTGTTAGGGGGAGGGGACCAAAACATTCAGTACTTC. Amino acids: CASSLLGGGDQNIQYF.

The rearrangement joins TRBV6-2 or TRBV6-3 to TRBJ2-5; TRBD2 might be the D (5 bases). Germline V CDR1 and CDR2: MNHEY, SVGEGT. The V end was cut by 5 bases, the J end by 9 bases, with 16 bases between. The CDR3 runs 13 residues. In DNA form, the CDR3 reads TGTGCCAGCAGTGCAGGACTTAAGAAATCCCAGTACTTC. This translates into CASSAGLKKSQYF.

This clone is a singleton in its sample. The same CDR3 is also encoded by other DNA sequences in this sample. The rearrangement links TRBV7-9 to TRBJ2-7; 7 nucleotides align to TRBD1. Unmatched junction bases numbered 2, after V lost 3 bases and J lost 3 bases. CDR1 is SEHNR, CDR2 FQNEAQ, per germline (reference sequence). The CDR3 is made up of 13 amino acids. CDR3 DNA: TGTGCCAGCAGCTTCAGACAGGGCTACGAGCAGTACTTC. It translates to CASSFRQGYEQYF.

This clone was seen only once. The chain couples TRBV18 to TRBJ2-5; 7 positions agree with TRBD1. Germline assignment: CDR1 KGHSH and CDR2 LQKENI. The CDR3 extends over 20 amino acids. The junction had 22 bases not matched to a gene; V was cut back by 5 bases and J by 1 base. CDR3 DNA sequence: TGTGCCAGCTCAGGAGCTACCGGGACAGTCATCTCCCGCGCCCAAGAGACCCAGTACTTC. Translated, it gives CASSGATGTVISRAQETQYF.

V is TRBV19 and J is TRBJ1-5, with 7 bases identical to TRBD1. V was pared by 7 bases and J by 4 bases, with 7 bases of the junction left unmatched. The CDR3 consists of 14 residues. Germline V gives CDR1 LNHDA, CDR2 SQIVND (reference sequence). CDR3 coding DNA: TGTGCCAGTATCTCAAGGGGGCCTAATCAGCCCCAGCATTTT. Protein product: CASISRGPNQPQHF.

The CDR3 DNA is TGTGCCAGCAGACGAAACAGGGGGACTATATACAATGAGCAGTTCTTC. Its protein product is CASRRNRGTIYNEQFF. J is TRBJ2-1 and V is TRBV2; TRBD1 might be the D (8 bases). Germline V lookup: CDR1 SNHLY, CDR2 FYNNEI. The V end was cut by 6 bases, the J end by 4 bases, with 19 bases between. This CDR3 has 16 residues.

This rearrangement joins TRBV28 to TRBJ1-2, with unresolved D. V lost 3 bases to trimming and J lost 4 bases, with 15 bases between them. Germline V lookup: CDR1 MDHEN, CDR2 SYDVKM. The CDR3 is 15 residues long. The CDR3 spells CASSFRRRAGYGYTF. CDR3 bases: TGTGCCAGCAGTTTTAGGAGGAGGGCCGGCTATGGCTACACCTTC.

V is TRBV7-9 and J is TRBJ1-1; D ambiguous. Germline values: CDR1 SEHNR, CDR2 FQNEAQ (reference sequence). This CDR3 has 12 amino acids. Trimming cost V 5 bases and J 11 bases, with 15 bases left between them. The CDR3 region is CASSVSPISAFF. DNA of the CDR3: TGTGCCAGCAGCGTTAGCCCAATCTCCGCTTTCTTT.

The J gene is TRBJ1-1, the V gene TRBV18; 8 bases fit TRBD1. In germline, CDR1 is KGHSH, CDR2 LQKENI. The CDR3 has 16 residues. The trim removed 3 bases at V and 0 bases at J, leaving 6 bases unmatched. CDR3 residues: CASSPDRGGMNTEAFF. The CDR3, as DNA: TGTGCCAGCTCACCCGACAGGGGTGGGATGAACACTGAAGCTTTCTTT. The entire variable domain, with the rest obtained from reference TRBV18 and TRBJ1-1, is as follows: NAGVMQNPRHLVRRRGQEARLRCSPMKGHSHVYWYRQLPEEGLKFMVYLQKENIIDESGMPKERFSAEFPKEGPSILRIQQVVRGDSAAYFCASSPDRGGMNTEAFFGQGTRLTVV.

The chain joins TRBV7-2 to TRBJ2-3; D perhaps matches TRBD2 (6 bases). The V end lost 6 bases, the J end lost 4 bases, and 23 bases lay between the germline ends. This CDR3 spans 17 amino acids. Germline lookup yields CDR1 SGHTA and CDR2 FQGNSA. The CDR3 sequence: CASSSYPRESYPDTQYF. For the CDR3, the DNA is TGTGCCAGCAGTTCTTATCCACGGGAGTCGTACCCAGATACGCAGTATTTT.